Listed here is a single T cell receptor (beta chain). The same CDR3 also results from other DNA sequences found in this sample. The data were taken from a study of shared clonotypes between healthy human individuals. The method was immunoSEQ multiplex PCR; TCRdb's version includes in-frame clones alone and lacks a portion of them. The table shows around 1.4 million clones, with 98% occurring only once. Source material: naive CD4+ T cells sorted from blood. Subset specified: CD45RA+ positively selected. This sequence was found in a man younger than 45 in good health.

CDR3 loop: CASSPLAGVGEQYF. CDR3 in DNA: TGTGCCAGCTCACCCCTAGCGGGAGTAGGCGAGCAGTACTTC. V usage is TRBV18 and J usage is TRBJ2-7; TRBD2 agrees at 10 bases. Unmatched junction bases numbered 5, after V lost 3 bases and J lost 6 bases. Germline CDR1 is KGHSH and CDR2 is LQKENI. This CDR3 contains 14 residues.